This TCR beta chain was recovered during a study of T cells in Graves' hyperthyroidism and ophthalmopathy. Trimming left V 0 bases short and J 1 base short, with 10 bases between. Germline CDR1 is MNHEY and CDR2 is SVGAGI. This CDR3 contains 16 residues. RNA transcripts yielded amplified TCR beta CDR3 regions. HTBI primers were used for first-round RT-PCR of the TCR CDR3. TCRdb reanalysed the multiplex PCR reads using MiXCR and keeps one entry per CDR3 protein. The sample yields about 500,000 distinct CDR3 sequences, 16% seen once. This clonotype was observed a few times. The chain uses TRBV6-5 and TRBJ2-4; D not certain. The receptor comes from a woman aged 18-30 years with Graves' hyperthyroidism. Specimen: blood. The CDR3 region is CASSYSPAPAKNIQYF. CDR3 sequence (DNA): TGTGCCAGCAGTTACTCCCCCGCGCCGGCCAAAAACATTCAGTACTTC.